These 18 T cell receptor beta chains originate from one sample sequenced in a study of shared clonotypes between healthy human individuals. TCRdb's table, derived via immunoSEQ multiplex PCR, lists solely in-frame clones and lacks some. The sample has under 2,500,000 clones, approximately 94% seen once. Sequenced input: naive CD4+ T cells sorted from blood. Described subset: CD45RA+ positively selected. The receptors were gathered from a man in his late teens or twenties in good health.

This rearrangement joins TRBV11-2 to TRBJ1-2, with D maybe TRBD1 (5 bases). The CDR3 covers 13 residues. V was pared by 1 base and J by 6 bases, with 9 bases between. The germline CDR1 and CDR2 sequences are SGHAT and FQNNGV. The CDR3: CASSLAGQDGYTF. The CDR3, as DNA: TGTGCCAGCAGCTTAGCAGGGCAGGATGGCTACACCTTC.

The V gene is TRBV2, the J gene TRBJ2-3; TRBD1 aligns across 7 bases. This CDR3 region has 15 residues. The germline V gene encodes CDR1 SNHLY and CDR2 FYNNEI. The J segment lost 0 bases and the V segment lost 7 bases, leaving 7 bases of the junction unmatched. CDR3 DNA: TGTGCCAGCAAGGGGGCGGTCAGTAGCACAGATACGCAGTATTTT. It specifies CASKGAVSSTDTQYF. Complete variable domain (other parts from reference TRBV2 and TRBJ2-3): EPEVTQTPSHQVTQMGQEVILRCVPISNHLYFYWYRQILGQKVEFLVSFYNNEISEKSEIFDDQFSVERPDGSNFTLKIRSTKLEDSAMYFCASKGAVSSTDTQYFGPGTRLTVL.

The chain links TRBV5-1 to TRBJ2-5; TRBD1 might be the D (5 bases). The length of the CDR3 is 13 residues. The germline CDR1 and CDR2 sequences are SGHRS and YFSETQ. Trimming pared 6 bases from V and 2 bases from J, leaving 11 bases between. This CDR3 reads CASNWGHQETQYF. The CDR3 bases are TGCGCCAGCAACTGGGGCCATCAAGAGACCCAGTACTTC.

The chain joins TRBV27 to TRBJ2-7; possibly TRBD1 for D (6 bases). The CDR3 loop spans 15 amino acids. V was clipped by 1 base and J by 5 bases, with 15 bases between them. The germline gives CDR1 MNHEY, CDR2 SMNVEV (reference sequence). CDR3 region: CASSLLAGVGNEQYF. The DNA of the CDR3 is TGTGCCAGCAGTTTATTGGCAGGGGTAGGAAACGAGCAGTACTTC.

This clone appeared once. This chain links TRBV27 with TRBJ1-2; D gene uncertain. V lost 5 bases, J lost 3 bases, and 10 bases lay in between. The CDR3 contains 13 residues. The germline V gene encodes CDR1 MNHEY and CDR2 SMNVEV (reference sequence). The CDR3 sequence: CASSPYVDYGYTF. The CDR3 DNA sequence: TGTGCCAGCAGTCCCTATGTGGACTATGGCTACACCTTC.

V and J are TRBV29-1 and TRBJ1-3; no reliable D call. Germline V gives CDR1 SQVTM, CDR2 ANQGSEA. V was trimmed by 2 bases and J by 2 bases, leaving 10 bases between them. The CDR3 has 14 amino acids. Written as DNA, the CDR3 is TGCAGCGTTGAAACGGGGAAAGCTGGAAACACCATATATTTT. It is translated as CSVETGKAGNTIYF.

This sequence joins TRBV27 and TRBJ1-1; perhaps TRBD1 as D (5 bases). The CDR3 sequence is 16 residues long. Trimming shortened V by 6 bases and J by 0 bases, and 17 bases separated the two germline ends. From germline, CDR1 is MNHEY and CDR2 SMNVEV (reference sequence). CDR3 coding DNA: TGTGCCAGCAGCCCTAGGGGACGCTGGATGAACACTGAAGCTTTCTTT. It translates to CASSPRGRWMNTEAFF.

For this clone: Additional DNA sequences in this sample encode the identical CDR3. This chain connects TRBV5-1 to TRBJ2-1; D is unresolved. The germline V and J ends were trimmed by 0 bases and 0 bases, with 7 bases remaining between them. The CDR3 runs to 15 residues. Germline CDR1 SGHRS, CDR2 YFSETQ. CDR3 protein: CASSLAVGSYNEQFF. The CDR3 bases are TGCGCCAGCAGCTTGGCCGTAGGCTCCTACAATGAGCAGTTCTTC.

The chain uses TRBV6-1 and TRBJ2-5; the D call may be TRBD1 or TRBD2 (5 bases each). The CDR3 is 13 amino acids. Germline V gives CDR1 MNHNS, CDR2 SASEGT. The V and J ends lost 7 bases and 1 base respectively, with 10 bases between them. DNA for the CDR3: TGTGCCAGCAAAGGGACGGTCCAAGAGACCCAGTACTTC. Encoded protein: CASKGTVQETQYF.

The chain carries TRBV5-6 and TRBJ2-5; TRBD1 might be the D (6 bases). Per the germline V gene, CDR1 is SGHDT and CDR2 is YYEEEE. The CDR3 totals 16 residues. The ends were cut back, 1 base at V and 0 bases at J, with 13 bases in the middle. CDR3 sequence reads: CASSLRRTANQETQYF. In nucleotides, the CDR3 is TGTGCCAGCAGCTTGCGTAGGACAGCTAACCAAGAGACCCAGTACTTC.

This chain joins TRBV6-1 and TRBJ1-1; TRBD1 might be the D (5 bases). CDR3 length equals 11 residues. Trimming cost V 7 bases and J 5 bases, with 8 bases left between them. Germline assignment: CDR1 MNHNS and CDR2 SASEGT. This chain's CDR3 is CASTRGTEAFF. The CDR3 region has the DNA TGTGCCAGCACCCGGGGGACTGAAGCTTTCTTT.

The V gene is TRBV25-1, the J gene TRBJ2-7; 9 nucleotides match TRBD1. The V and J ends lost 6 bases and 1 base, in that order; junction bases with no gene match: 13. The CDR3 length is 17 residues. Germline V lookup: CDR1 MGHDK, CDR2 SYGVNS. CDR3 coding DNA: TGTGCCAGCAGCCCCCCCCAAGGACAGGGGAAATCCTACGAGCAGTACTTC. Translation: CASSPPQGQGKSYEQYF.

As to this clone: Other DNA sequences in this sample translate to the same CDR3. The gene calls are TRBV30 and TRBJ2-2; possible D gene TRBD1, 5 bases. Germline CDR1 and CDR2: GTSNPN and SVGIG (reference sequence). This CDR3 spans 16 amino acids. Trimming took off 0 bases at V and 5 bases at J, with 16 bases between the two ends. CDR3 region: CAWSVLLGPGTGELFF. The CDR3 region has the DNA TGTGCCTGGAGTGTACTTTTAGGGCCAGGGACCGGGGAGCTGTTTTTT.

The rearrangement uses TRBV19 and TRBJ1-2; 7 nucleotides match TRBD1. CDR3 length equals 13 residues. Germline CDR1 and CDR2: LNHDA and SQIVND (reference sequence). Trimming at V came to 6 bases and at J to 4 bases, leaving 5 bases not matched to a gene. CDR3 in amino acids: CASRSTGFYGYTF. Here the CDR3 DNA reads TGTGCCAGTAGGTCGACAGGGTTCTATGGCTACACCTTC.

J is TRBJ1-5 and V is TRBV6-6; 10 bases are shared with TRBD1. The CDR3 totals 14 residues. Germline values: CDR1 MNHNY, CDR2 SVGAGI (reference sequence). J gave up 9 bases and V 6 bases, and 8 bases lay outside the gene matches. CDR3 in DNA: TGTGCCAGCAGGGGACAGGGGTGGGGTGGGCCCCAGCATTTT. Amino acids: CASRGQGWGGPQHF.

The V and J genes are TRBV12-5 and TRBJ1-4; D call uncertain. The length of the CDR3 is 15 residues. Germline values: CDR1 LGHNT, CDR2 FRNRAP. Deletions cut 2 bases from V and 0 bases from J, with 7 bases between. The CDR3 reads CASGLWGTTNEKLFF. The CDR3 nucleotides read TGTGCTAGTGGTTTGTGGGGAACAACTAATGAAAAACTGTTTTTT.

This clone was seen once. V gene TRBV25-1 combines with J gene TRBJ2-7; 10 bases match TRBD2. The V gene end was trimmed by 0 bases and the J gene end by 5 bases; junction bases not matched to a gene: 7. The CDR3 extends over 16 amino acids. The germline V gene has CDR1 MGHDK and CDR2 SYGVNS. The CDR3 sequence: CASSEYPSGSFHEQYF. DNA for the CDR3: TGTGCCAGCAGTGAATACCCTAGCGGGAGTTTCCACGAGCAGTACTTC.

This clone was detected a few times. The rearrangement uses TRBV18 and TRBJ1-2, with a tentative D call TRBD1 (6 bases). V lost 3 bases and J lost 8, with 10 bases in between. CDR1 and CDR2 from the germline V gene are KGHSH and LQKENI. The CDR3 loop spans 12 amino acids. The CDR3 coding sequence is TGTGCCAGCTCACCTTACAGGGACGGCTACACCTTC. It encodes CASSPYRDGYTF. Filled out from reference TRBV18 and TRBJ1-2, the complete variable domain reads NAGVMQNPRHLVRRRGQEARLRCSPMKGHSHVYWYRQLPEEGLKFMVYLQKENIIDESGMPKERFSAEFPKEGPSILRIQQVVRGDSAAYFCASSPYRDGYTFGSGTRLTVV.